The clone carrying this TCR beta chain was detected once. The data originate from a study of blood T cells in healthy people across ages. Combining a sample-barcoded 5' primer with a J-beta primer mix, a second PCR ran for roughly 6 to 12 cycles. MiXCR was run by TCRdb on the 5' RACE reads, yielding one entry per CDR3 protein. The profile shows about 1,400,000 distinct CDR3 sequences, approximately 63% of them singletons. Sequencing was done on a sample of blood. The source is a man in his late teens or twenties in good health.

The CDR3, as DNA: TGTGCCAGCAGTTTCCTAGCGGGGGATCCCAAAGAGACCCAGTACTTC. It specifies CASSFLAGDPKETQYF. The chain employs TRBV27 and TRBJ2-5; 10 bases are shared with TRBD2. CDR1 is MNHEY, CDR2 SMNVEV, per germline (reference sequence). J was trimmed by 3 bases and V by 3 bases; bases with no gene match: 7. This CDR3 comprises 16 residues.